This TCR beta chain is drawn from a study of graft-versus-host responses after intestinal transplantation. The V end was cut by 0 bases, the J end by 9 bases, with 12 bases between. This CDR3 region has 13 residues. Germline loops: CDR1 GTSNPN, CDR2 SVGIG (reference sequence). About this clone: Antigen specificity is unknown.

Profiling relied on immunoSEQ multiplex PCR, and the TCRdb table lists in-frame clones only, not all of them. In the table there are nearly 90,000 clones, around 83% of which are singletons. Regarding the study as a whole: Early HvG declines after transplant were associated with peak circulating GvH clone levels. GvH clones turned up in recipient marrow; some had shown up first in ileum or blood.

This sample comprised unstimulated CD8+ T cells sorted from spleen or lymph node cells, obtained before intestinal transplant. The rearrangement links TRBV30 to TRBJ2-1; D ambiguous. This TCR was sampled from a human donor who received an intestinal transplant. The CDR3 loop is CAWSVLRASEQFF. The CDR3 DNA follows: TGTGCCTGGAGTGTACTCCGAGCAAGTGAGCAGTTCTTC.